Below are 20 T cell receptor beta chains sequenced from a single sample in a study of T cells in Graves' hyperthyroidism and ophthalmopathy (dated by TCRdb to the late 2010s). Library preparation was by multiplex PCR. Sequencing was carried out with an Illumina HiSeq 2000. TCR beta CDR3 regions were amplified from RNA transcripts. A first-round RT-PCR of the TCR CDR3 used the HTBI primer set with the Qiagen OneStep RT-PCR kit. Through fastp at Q25 and MiXCR, TCRdb rebuilt clones from the public reads, retaining in-frame beta chains. Rows are combined by CDR3 protein, so each entry shows the most common genes and DNA. In all, the sample holds about 360,000 distinct CDR3 sequences, and roughly 13% of those were seen once. Together, the top ten hold 9.2% of the sample. The sequenced sample was blood. These receptors were obtained from a woman aged 18-29 years with Graves' hyperthyroidism.

This clonotype occurred many times. The chain uses TRBV2 and TRBJ2-7; D is unclear. The CDR3 contains 12 residues. The ends were cut back, 0 bases at V and 2 bases at J, with 2 bases in the middle. Per germline, CDR1 SNHLY and CDR2 FYNNEI. CDR3 region: CASSEAPYEQYF. CDR3 DNA: TGTGCCAGCAGTGAAGCGCCCTACGAGCAGTACTTC.

This clonotype was recorded at least ten times. The V gene is TRBV2, the J gene TRBJ2-7; 7 positions agree with TRBD1. V lost 8 bases to trimming and J lost 6 bases; unmatched junction nucleotides: 13. CDR1 and CDR2 from the germline V gene are SNHLY and FYNNEI. This CDR3 is built from 14 residues. In nucleotides, the CDR3 is TGTGCCAGCCCCGCCGGGACAGTGATCTTCGAGCAGTACTTC. It translates to CASPAGTVIFEQYF.

This clonotype showed up many times. This chain joins TRBV7-2 and TRBJ2-1; no reliable D call. CDR3 length: 16 amino acids. CDR1 is SGHTA and CDR2 is FQGNSA in the germline V gene. The V gene lost 5 bases and the J gene lost 0 bases, with 14 bases spanning the gap. In DNA form, the CDR3 reads TGTGCCAGCAGCCACTACGTTCAGGCCTCCTACAATGAGCAGTTCTTC. As protein: CASSHYVQASYNEQFF.

This clonotype was seen at least ten times. The chain couples TRBV3-1 to TRBJ2-2; 8 nucleotides match TRBD2. CDR3 size: 18 residues. Germline V lookup: CDR1 LGHDT, CDR2 YNNKEL (reference sequence). V was pared by 2 bases and J by 4 bases, with 12 bases of the junction left unmatched. CDR3: CASSQLSSSGTTTGELFF. The CDR3 nucleotides read TGTGCCAGCAGCCAATTGAGTAGTAGCGGGACAACCACCGGGGAGCTGTTTTTT.

This clonotype turned up a few times. The rearrangement joins TRBV19 to TRBJ2-7; a weak D match, TRBD1 (6 bases). Germline V gene data show CDR1 as LNHDA and CDR2 as SQIVND (reference sequence). The CDR3 is 14 residues long. Trimming left V 5 bases short and J 4 bases short, with 15 bases between. The CDR3 bases are TGTGCCAGTAGTCCACAGGGAAGTGAGTACGAGCAGTACTTC. This translates into CASSPQGSEYEQYF. Together with reference TRBV19 and TRBJ2-7, the CDR3 gives the full variable domain: DGGITQSPKYLFRKEGQNVTLSCEQNLNHDAMYWYRQDPGQGLRLIYYSQIVNDFQKGDIAEGYSVSREKKESFPLTVTSAQKNPTAFYLCASSPQGSEYEQYFGPGTRLTVT.

The chain links TRBV7-8 to TRBJ1-3; 10 bases agree with TRBD1. Germline CDR1 SGHVS, CDR2 FQNEAQ. The CDR3 extends over 19 amino acids. V dropped 4 bases and J dropped 0; count of bases not matched to a gene: 12. Written as DNA, the CDR3 is TGTGCCAGCAGCTCCGACGGGACAGGGGCCAAAAGCTCTGGAAACACCATATATTTT. It translates to CASSSDGTGAKSSGNTIYF.

This clonotype has ten or more counts. This chain joins TRBV11-2 and TRBJ2-7; the D gene is possibly TRBD2 (6 bases). Trimming pared 1 base from V and 7 bases from J, leaving 17 bases between. This CDR3 is built from 15 residues. CDR1 is SGHAT, CDR2 FQNNGV, per germline. CDR3 sequence: CASSLGKFGGREQYF. The CDR3 DNA reads TGTGCCAGCAGCTTAGGAAAATTCGGGGGACGAGAGCAGTACTTC.

On this clonotype itself: Sequence at one end of the junction differs from germline and may be a read error. The rearrangement uses TRBV29-1 and TRBJ1-1; D gene unclear. This CDR3 spans 13 amino acids. The germline V gene has CDR1 SQVTM and CDR2 ANQGSEA. For the CDR3, the DNA is TGCAGCGTCCACAGACAAATGAACACTGGAGCTTTCTTT. It yields the protein CSVHRQMNTGAFF.

This clonotype was detected ten times or more. The rearrangement joins TRBV19 to TRBJ1-1; no firm D call. The V gene lost 5 bases and the J gene lost 1 base, with 8 bases spanning the gap. CDR1 is LNHDA, CDR2 SQIVND, per germline (reference sequence). CDR3 length: 13 amino acids. The CDR3 DNA follows: TGTGCCAGTAGTGTGTCGGCGAACACTGAAGCTTTCTTT. As protein: CASSVSANTEAFF.

This clonotype was seen many times. The gene calls are TRBV2 and TRBJ1-5; a weak D match, TRBD1 (5 bases). Germline V gives CDR1 SNHLY, CDR2 FYNNEI. CDR3 length: 15 amino acids. Trimming took off 1 base at V and 4 bases at J, with 11 bases between the two ends. Here the CDR3 DNA reads TGTGCCAGCAGTGAAGAGGGGACTAATAATCAGCCCCAGCATTTT. It is translated as CASSEEGTNNQPQHF.

This clonotype has ten or more counts. The J gene is TRBJ2-5, the V gene TRBV3-1; a weak D match, TRBD2 (5 bases). Trimming cost V 0 bases and J 6 bases, with 11 bases left between them. This CDR3 contains 14 residues. Germline loops: CDR1 LGHDT, CDR2 YNNKEL (reference sequence). DNA for the CDR3: TGTGCCAGCAGCCAAGAACCGGGGATAAAGACCCAGTACTTC. This codes for CASSQEPGIKTQYF.

This clonotype came up a few times. V gene TRBV20-1 combines with J gene TRBJ2-7, with a tentative D call TRBD2 (6 bases). Per the germline V gene, CDR1 is DFQATT and CDR2 is SNEGSKA (reference sequence). Deletions cut 6 bases from V and 1 base from J, with 13 bases between. The CDR3 spans 13 residues. CDR3 loop: CSALADSSYEQYF. The CDR3 bases are TGCAGTGCCTTAGCGGATTCATCCTACGAGCAGTACTTC.

This clonotype was observed at least ten times. This chain connects TRBV7-9 to TRBJ1-6; weak D call: TRBD1 (5 bases). V was trimmed by 5 bases and J by 9 bases, leaving 8 bases between them. Germline lookup yields CDR1 SEHNR and CDR2 FQNEAQ (reference sequence). The CDR3 length is 12 residues. The CDR3 reads CASSPGGSPLHF. CDR3 sequence (DNA): TGTGCCAGCAGCCCGGGGGGTTCACCCCTCCACTTT.

As for this clonotype: Just one base apart from a much larger clone, this may be a read error. This chain uses TRBV10-3 with TRBJ2-4, with D uncertain. The CDR3 covers 14 residues. Germline V CDR1 and CDR2: ENHRY, SYGVKD. The CDR3 is CAISDEQAKNIQCF. The CDR3 nucleotides are TGTGCCATCAGTGATGAGCAAGCCAAAAACATTCAGTGCTTC.

There are a few counts of this clonotype. A much larger clone sits a single nucleotide away, making a read error possible. The chain carries TRBV28 and TRBJ2-1; TRBD1 matches at 9 bases. After removal of 8 bases from V and 8 bases from J, the junction contained 13 bases not matched to a gene. Germline CDR1 and CDR2: MDHEN and SYDVKM. CDR3 length: 15 residues. CDR3 in DNA: TGTGCCAGCGGCTCACCGGGACAGGGTAGCTATGAGCAGTTCTTC. It encodes CASGSPGQGSYEQFF.

In this sample, this clonotype turned up many times. V is TRBV7-9 and J is TRBJ2-1, with 13 bases identical to TRBD2. With 5 bases clipped from V and 5 bases from J, the junction kept 6 bases outside the gene matches. This CDR3 has 16 amino acids. Germline V CDR1 and CDR2: SEHNR, FQNEAQ (reference sequence). Written as DNA, the CDR3 is TGTGCCAGCAGCCGTGGGACTAGCGGGATCAACAATGAGCAGTTCTTC. It encodes CASSRGTSGINNEQFF.

This clonotype was counted a few times. Because it lacks the conserved phenylalanine or tryptophan at the end, this CDR3 is likely a read error. The genes are TRBV20-1 and TRBJ1-2, with 8 positions matching TRBD1. Germline V gene data show CDR1 as DFQATT and CDR2 as SNEGSKA (reference sequence). The CDR3 has 15 residues. V gave up 3 bases and J gave up 2 bases; unmatched junction bases: 8. CDR3 amino acids: CSASYPGQVNYGYTL. The CDR3 region has the DNA TGCAGTGCTAGTTACCCGGGACAGGTGAACTATGGCTACACCCTC.

This clonotype was observed many times. This chain links TRBV5-1 with TRBJ2-5; 12 nucleotides line up with TRBD2. The CDR3 extends over 17 amino acids. The germline gives CDR1 SGHRS, CDR2 YFSETQ. The ends lost 4 bases at V and 4 bases at J; junction bases unmatched: 11. As DNA, the CDR3 is TGCGCCAGCAGCCTTGTCGGACTAGCGGGGTACGGAGAGACCCAGTACTTC. Amino acids: CASSLVGLAGYGETQYF.

In this sample, this clonotype turned up many times. The chain employs TRBV28 and TRBJ2-3; possible D gene TRBD2, 6 bases. CDR1 is MDHEN and CDR2 is SYDVKM in the germline V gene. Trimming cost V 3 bases and J 5 bases, with 15 bases left between them. The CDR3 extends over 15 amino acids. This CDR3 is CASSLVVSGVDTQYF. DNA for the CDR3: TGTGCCAGCAGTTTGGTGGTGTCGGGGGTAGATACGCAGTATTTT.

This chain's CDR3 is CATSGGSGNTIYF. Here the CDR3 DNA reads TGTGCCACCAGTGGGGGGTCTGGAAACACCATATATTTT. The chain uses TRBV24-1 and TRBJ1-3, with D possibly being TRBD1 (5 bases). CDR3 size: 13 residues. From germline, CDR1 is KGHDR and CDR2 SFDVKD. V was cut by 5 bases and J by 1 base, with 5 bases left in between.